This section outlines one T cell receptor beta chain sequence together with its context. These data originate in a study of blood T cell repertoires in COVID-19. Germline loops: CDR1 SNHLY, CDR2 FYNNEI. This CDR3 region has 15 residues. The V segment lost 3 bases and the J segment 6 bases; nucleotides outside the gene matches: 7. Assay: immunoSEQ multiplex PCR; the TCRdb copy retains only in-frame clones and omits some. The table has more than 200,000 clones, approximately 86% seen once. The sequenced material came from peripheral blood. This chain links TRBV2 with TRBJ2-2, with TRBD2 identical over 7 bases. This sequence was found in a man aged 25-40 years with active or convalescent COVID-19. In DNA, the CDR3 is TGTGCCAGCAGTGATGACGGACTAGTTGCCGGGGAGCTGTTTTTT. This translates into CASSDDGLVAGELFF.